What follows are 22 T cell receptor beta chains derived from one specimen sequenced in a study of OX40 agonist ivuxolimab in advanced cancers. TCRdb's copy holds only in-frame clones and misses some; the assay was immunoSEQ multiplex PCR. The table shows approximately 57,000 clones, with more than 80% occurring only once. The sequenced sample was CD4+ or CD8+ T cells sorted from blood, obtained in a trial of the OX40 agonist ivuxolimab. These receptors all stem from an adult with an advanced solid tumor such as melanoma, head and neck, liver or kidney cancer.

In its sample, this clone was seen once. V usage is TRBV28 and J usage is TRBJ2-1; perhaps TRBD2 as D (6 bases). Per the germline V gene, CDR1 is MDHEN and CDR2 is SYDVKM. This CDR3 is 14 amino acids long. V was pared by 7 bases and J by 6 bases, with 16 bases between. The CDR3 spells CASTKGGTSNEQFF. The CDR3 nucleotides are TGTGCCAGCACCAAAGGCGGGACTTCCAATGAGCAGTTCTTC.

The CDR3 sequence is CASSSPRPQGTNTEAFF. The CDR3, as DNA: TGTGCCAGCAGCTCCCCAAGACCACAGGGGACGAACACTGAAGCTTTCTTT. V is TRBV5-4 and J is TRBJ1-1; 7 bases fit TRBD1. V shed 3 bases and J 1 base; nucleotides not matched to a gene: 12. The CDR3 is 17 amino acids. The V gene's germline CDR1 is SGHNT and CDR2 YYREEE (reference sequence). Variable domain in full (rest from reference TRBV5-4 and TRBJ1-1): ETGVTQSPTHLIKTRGQQVTLRCSSQSGHNTVSWYQQALGQGPQFIFQYYREEENGRGNFPPRFSGLQFPNYSSELNVNALELDDSALYLCASSSPRPQGTNTEAFFGQGTRLTVV.

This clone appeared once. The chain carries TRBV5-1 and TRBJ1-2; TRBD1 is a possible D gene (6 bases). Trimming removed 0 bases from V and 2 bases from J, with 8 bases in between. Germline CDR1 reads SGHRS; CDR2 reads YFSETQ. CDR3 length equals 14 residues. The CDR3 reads CASSLVDSNYGYTF. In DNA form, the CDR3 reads TGCGCCAGCAGCTTGGTGGACAGCAACTATGGCTACACCTTC.

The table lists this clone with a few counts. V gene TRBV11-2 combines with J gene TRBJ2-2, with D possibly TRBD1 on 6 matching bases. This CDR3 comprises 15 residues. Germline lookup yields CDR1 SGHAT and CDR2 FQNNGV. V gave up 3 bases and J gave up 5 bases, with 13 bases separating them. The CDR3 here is CASSFTRGWTGELFF. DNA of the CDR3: TGTGCCAGCAGCTTCACTAGGGGGTGGACCGGGGAGCTGTTTTTT.

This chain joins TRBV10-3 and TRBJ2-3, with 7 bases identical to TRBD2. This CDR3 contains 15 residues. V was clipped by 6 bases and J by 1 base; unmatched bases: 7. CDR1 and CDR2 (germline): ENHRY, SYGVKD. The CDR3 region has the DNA TGTGCCATCAGGGCCCCGGGGGGAGGCACAGATACGCAGTATTTT. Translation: CAIRAPGGGTDTQYF.

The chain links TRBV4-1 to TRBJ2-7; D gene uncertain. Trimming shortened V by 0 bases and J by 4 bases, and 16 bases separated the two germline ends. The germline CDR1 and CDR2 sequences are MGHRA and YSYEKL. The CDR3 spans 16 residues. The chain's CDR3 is CASSQDQLGQKYEQYF. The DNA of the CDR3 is TGCGCCAGCAGCCAAGACCAATTAGGGCAAAAGTACGAGCAGTACTTC.

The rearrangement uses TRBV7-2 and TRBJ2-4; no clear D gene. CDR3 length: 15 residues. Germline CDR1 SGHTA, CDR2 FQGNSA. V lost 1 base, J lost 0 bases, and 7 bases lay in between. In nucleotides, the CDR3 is TGTGCCAGCAGCTTAGTCGGCGGAGCCAAAAACATTCAGTACTTC. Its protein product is CASSLVGGAKNIQYF.

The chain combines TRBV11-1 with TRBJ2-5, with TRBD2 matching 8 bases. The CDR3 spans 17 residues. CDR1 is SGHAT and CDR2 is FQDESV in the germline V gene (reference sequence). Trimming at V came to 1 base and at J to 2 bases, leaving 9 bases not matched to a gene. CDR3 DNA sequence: TGTGCCAGCAGCTTAGGTGGGCTAGCGGGTTCTCAAGAGACCCAGTACTTC. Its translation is CASSLGGLAGSQETQYF.

For the CDR3, the DNA is TGTGCCAGCTCACCCCCCAGACCGGGAAATGAAAAACTGTTTTTT. Protein: CASSPPRPGNEKLFF. This chain joins TRBV18 and TRBJ1-4; D gene ambiguous. Germline lookup yields CDR1 KGHSH and CDR2 LQKENI. Between the trimmed V and J ends, which lost 3 bases and 5 bases, there was a span of 13 bases. The CDR3 has 15 amino acids.

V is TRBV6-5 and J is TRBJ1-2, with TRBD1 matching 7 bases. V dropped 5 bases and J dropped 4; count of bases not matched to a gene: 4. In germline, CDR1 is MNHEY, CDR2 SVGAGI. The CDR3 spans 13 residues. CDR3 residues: CASSTGQFYGYTF. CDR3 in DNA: TGTGCCAGCAGTACGGGACAGTTCTATGGCTACACCTTC.

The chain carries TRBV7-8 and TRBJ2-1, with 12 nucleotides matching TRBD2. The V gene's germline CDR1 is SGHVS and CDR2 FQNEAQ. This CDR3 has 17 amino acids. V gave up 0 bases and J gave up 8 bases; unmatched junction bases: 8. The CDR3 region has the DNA TGTGCCAGCAGCTTAGCGCTGTCTAGCGGGGGGGCCTATGAGCAGTTCTTC. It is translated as CASSLALSSGGAYEQFF.

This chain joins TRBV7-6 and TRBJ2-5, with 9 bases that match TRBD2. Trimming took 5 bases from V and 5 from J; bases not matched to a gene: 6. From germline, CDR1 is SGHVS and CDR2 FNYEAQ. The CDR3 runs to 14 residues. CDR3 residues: CASSPSGVLETQYF. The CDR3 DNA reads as TGTGCCAGCAGCCCTAGCGGGGTGTTGGAGACCCAGTACTTC.

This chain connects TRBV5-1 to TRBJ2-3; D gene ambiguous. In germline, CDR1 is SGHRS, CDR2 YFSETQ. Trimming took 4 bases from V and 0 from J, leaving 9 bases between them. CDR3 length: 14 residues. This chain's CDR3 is CASSPVPSTDTQYF. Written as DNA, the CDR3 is TGCGCCAGCAGCCCCGTGCCGAGCACAGATACGCAGTATTTT.

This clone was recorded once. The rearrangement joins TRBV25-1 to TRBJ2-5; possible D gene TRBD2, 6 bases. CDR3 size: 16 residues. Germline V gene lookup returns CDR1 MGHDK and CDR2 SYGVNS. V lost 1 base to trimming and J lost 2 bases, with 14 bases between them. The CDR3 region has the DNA TGTGCCAGCAGTGAATTTGGGGGGAGTGTTCAAGAGACCCAGTACTTC. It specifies CASSEFGGSVQETQYF. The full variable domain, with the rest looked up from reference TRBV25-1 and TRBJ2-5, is EADIYQTPRYLVIGTGKKITLECSQTMGHDKMYWYQQDPGMELHLIHYSYGVNSTEKGDLSSESTVSRIRTEHFPLTLESARPSHTSQYLCASSEFGGSVQETQYFGPGTRLLVL.

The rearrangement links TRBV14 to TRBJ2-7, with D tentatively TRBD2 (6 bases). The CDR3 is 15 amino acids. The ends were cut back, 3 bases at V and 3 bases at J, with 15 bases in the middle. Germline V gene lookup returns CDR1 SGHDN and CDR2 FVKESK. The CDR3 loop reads CASSHPGTSDYEQYF. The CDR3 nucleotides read TGTGCCAGCAGCCATCCCGGGACTTCGGACTACGAGCAGTACTTC.

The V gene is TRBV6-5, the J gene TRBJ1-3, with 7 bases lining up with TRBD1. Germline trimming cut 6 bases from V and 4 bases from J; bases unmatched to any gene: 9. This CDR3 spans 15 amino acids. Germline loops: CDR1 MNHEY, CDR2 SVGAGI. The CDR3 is CASRQKGAGGNTIYF. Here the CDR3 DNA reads TGTGCCAGCAGGCAGAAGGGGGCAGGGGGAAACACCATATATTTT.

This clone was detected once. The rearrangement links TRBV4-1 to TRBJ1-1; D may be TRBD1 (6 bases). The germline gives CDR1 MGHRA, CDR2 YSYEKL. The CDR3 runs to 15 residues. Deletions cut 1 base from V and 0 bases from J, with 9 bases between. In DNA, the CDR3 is TGCGCCAGCAGCCAAGGGGACACCTTGAACACTGAAGCTTTCTTT. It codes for CASSQGDTLNTEAFF.

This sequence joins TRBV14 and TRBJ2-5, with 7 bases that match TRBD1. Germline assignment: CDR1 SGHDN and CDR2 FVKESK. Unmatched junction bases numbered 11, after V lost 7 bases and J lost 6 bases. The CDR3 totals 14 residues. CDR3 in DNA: TGTGCCAGCACGAAAGGGGGCGAGGGACAGACCCAGTACTTC. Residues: CASTKGGEGQTQYF. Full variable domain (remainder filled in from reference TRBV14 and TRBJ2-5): EAGVTQFPSHSVIEKGQTVTLRCDPISGHDNLYWYRRVMGKEIKFLLHFVKESKQDESGMPNNRFLAERTGGTYSTLKVQPAELEDSGVYFCASTKGGEGQTQYFGPGTRLLVL.

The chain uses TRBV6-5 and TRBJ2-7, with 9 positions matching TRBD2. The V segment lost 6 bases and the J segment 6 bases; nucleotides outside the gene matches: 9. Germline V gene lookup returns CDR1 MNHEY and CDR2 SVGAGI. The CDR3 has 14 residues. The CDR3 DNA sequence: TGTGCCAGCAGCCTTAGCGGGAGCCGGGGCGAGCAGTACTTC. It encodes CASSLSGSRGEQYF.

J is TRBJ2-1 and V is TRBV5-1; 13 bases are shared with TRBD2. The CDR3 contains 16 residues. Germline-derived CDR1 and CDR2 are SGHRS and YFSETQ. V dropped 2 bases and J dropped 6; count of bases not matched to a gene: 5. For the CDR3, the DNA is TGCGCCAGCAGCTTCTCCGGGACTAGCGGGGTCAATGAGCAGTTCTTC. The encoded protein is CASSFSGTSGVNEQFF. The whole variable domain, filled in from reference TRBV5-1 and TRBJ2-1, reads KAGVTQTPRYLIKTRGQQVTLSCSPISGHRSVSWYQQTPGQGLQFLFEYFSETQRNKGNFPGRFSGRQFSNSRSEMNVSTLELGDSALYLCASSFSGTSGVNEQFFGPGTRLTVL.

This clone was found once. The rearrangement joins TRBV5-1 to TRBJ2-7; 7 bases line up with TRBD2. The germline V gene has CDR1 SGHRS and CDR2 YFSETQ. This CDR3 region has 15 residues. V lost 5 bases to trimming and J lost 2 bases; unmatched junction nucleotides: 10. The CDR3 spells CASSPESSGAYEQYF. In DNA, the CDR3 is TGCGCCAGCAGTCCGGAGTCTAGCGGCGCCTACGAGCAGTACTTC.

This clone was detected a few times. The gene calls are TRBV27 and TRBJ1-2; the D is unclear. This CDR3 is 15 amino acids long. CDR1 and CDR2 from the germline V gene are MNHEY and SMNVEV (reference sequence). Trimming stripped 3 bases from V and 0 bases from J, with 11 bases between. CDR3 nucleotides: TGTGCCAGCAGTTTTGACCCGGGAGCTAACTATGGCTACACCTTC. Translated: CASSFDPGANYGYTF.